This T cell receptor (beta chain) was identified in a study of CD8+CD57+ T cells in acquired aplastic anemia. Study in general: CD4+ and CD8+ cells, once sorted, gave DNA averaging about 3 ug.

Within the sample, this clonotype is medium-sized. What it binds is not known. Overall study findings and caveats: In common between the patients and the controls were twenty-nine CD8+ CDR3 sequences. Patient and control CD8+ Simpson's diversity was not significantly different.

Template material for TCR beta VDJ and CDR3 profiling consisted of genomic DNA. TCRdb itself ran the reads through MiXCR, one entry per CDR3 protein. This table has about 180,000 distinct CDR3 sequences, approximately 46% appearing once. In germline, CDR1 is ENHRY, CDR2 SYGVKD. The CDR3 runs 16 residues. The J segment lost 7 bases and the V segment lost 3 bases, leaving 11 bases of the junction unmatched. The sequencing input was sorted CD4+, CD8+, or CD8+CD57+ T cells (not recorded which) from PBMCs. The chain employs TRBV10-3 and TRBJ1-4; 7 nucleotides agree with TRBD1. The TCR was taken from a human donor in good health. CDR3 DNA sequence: TGTGCCATCAGTGAAGGTGCCGGGACAGTTCCTGAAAAACTGTTTTTT. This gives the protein CAISEGAGTVPEKLFF.